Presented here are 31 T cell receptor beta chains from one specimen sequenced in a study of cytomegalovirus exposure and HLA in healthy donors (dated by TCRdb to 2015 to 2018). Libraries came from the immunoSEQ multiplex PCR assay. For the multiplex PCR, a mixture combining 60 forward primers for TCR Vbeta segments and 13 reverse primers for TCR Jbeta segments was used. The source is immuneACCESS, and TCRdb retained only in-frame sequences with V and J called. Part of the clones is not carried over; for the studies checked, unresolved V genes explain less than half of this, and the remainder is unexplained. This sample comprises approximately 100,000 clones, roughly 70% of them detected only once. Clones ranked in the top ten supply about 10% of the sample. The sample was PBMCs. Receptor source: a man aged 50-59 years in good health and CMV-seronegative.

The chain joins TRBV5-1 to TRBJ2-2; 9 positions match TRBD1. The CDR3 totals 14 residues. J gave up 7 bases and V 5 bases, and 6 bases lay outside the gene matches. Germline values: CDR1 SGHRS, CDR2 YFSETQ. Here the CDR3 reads CASSSGQGGGELFF. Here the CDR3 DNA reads TGCGCCAGCAGTTCGGGACAGGGCGGCGGGGAGCTGTTTTTT.

Here the CDR3 reads CASSSPTSGESTDTQYF. In DNA, the CDR3 is TGCGCCAGCAGCTCCCCGACTAGCGGGGAAAGCACAGATACGCAGTATTTT. The V call is TRBV4-1, the J call TRBJ2-3; 11 bases agree with TRBD2. Germline V gene data show CDR1 as MGHRA and CDR2 as YSYEKL. CDR3 size: 17 residues. V shed 5 bases, J shed 0 bases, and the junction held 7 bases outside the gene matches.

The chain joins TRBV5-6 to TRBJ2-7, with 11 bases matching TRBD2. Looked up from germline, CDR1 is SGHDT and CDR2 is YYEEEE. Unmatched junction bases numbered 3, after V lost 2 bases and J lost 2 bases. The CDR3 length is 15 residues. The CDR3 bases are TGTGCCAGCAGCTTACTAGCGGGAGTTGCCTACGAGCAGTACTTC. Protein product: CASSLLAGVAYEQYF.

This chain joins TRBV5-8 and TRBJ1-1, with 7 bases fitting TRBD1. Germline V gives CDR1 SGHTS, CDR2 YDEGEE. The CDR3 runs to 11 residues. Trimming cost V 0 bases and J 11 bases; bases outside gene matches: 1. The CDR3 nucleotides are TGTGCCAGCAGCTTGGCCAGGGGGGCTTTCTTT. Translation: CASSLARGAFF.

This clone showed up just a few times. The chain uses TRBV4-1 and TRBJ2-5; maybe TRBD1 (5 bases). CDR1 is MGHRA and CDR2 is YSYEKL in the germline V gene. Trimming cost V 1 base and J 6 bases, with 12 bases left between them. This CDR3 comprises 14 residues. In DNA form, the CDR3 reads TGCGCCAGCAGCCAAGGGCGTCAGGGTCAGACCCAGTACTTC. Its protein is CASSQGRQGQTQYF.

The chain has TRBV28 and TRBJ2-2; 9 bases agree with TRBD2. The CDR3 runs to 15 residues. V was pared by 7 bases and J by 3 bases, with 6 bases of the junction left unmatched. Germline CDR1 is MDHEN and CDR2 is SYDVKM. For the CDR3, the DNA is TGTGCCAGCACGGCGGGGGGGCACGACACCGGGGAGCTGTTTTTT. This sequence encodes CASTAGGHDTGELFF.

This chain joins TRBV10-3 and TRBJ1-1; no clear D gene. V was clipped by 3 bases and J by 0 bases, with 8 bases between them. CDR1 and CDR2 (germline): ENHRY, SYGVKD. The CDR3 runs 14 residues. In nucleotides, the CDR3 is TGTGCCATCAGTGAACTAGGTATGAACACTGAAGCTTTCTTT. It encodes CAISELGMNTEAFF.

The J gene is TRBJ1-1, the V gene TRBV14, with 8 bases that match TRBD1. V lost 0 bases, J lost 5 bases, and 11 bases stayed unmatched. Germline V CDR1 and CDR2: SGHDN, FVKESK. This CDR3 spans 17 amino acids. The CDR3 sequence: CASSQDQGAIILTEAFF. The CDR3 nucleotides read TGTGCCAGCAGCCAAGATCAGGGGGCGATAATTCTGACTGAAGCTTTCTTT.

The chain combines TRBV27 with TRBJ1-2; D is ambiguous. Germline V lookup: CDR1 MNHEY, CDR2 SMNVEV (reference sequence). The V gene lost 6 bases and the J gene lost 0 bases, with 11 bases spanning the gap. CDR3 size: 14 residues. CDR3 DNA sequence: TGTGCCAGCAGGGGAGGTGACCCTAACTATGGCTACACCTTC. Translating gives CASRGGDPNYGYTF.

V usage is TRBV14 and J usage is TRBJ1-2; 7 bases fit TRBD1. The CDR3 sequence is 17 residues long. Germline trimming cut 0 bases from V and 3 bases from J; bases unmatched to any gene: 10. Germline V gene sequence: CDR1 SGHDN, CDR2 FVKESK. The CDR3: CASSQDQKQGRYYGYTF. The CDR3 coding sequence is TGTGCCAGCAGCCAAGATCAAAAACAGGGGCGCTACTATGGCTACACCTTC.

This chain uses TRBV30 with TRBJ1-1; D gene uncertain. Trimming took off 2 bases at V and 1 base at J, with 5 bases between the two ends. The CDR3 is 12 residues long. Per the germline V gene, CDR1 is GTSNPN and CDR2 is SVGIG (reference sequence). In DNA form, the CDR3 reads TGTGCCTGGAGTTCTTGGAACACTGAAGCTTTCTTT. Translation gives CAWSSWNTEAFF.

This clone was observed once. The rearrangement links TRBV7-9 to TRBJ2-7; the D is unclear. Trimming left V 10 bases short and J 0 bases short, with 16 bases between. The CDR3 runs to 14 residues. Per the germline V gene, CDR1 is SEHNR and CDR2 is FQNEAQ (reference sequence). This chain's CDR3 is CATTATESSYEQYF. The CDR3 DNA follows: TGTGCCACCACCGCGACGGAGAGCTCCTACGAGCAGTACTTC.

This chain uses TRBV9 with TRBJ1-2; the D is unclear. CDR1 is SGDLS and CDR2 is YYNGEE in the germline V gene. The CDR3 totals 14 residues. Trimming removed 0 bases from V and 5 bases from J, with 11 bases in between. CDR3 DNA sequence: TGTGCCAGCAGCGTAGATAGGAGCCAATATGGCTACACCTTC. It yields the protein CASSVDRSQYGYTF. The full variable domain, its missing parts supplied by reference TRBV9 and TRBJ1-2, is DSGVTQTPKHLITATGQRVTLRCSPRSGDLSVYWYQQSLDQGLQFLIQYYNGEERAKGNILERFSAQQFPDLHSELNLSSLELGDSALYFCASSVDRSQYGYTFGSGTRLTVV.

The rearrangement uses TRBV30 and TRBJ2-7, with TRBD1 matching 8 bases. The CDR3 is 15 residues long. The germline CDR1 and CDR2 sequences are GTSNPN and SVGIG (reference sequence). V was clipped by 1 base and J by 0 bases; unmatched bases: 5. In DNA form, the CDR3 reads TGTGCCTGGAGTGCTAACAGGGGGAGCTCCTACGAGCAGTACTTC. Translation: CAWSANRGSSYEQYF.

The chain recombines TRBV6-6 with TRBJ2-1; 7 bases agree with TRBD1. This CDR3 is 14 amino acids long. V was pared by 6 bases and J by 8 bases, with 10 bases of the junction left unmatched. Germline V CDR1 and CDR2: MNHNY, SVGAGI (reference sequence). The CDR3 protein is CASRLMTGYDEQFF. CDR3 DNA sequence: TGTGCCAGCAGACTAATGACAGGGTACGATGAGCAGTTCTTC.

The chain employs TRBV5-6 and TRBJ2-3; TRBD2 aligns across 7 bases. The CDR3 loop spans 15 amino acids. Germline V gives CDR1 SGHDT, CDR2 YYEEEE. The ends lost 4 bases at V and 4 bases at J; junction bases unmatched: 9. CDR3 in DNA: TGTGCCAGCAGCCTCGGGCCAGCGGGGTCAGATACGCAGTATTTT. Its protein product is CASSLGPAGSDTQYF. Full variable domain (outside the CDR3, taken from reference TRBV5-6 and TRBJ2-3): DAGVTQSPTHLIKTRGQQVTLRCSPKSGHDTVSWYQQALGQGPQFIFQYYEEEERQRGNFPDRFSGHQFPNYSSELNVNALLLGDSALYLCASSLGPAGSDTQYFGPGTRLTVL.

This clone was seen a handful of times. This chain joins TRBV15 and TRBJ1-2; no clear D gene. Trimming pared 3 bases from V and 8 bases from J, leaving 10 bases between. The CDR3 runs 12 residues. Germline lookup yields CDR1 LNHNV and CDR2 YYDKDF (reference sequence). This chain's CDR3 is CATSRGREGYTF. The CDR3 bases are TGTGCCACCAGCAGGGGCCGAGAGGGCTACACCTTC.

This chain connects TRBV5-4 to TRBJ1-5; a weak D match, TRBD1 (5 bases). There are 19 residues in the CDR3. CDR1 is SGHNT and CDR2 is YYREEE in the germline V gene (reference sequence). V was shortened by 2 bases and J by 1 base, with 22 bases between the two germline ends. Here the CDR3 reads CASSFSSGLGYNSNQPQHF. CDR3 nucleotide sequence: TGTGCCAGCAGCTTTTCTTCGGGACTGGGATATAACAGCAATCAGCCCCAGCATTTT.

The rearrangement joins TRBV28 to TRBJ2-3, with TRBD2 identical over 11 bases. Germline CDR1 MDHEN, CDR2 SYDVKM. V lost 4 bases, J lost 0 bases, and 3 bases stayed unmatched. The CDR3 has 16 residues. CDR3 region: CASSSPSGGSTDTQYF. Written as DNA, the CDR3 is TGTGCCAGCAGTTCCCCTAGCGGGGGGAGCACAGATACGCAGTATTTT.

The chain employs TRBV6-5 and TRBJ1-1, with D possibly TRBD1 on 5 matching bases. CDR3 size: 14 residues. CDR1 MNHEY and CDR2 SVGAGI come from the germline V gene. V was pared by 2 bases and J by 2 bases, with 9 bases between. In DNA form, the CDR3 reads TGTGCCAGCAGTTACAAGGGGTTTAACACTGAAGCTTTCTTT. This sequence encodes CASSYKGFNTEAFF.

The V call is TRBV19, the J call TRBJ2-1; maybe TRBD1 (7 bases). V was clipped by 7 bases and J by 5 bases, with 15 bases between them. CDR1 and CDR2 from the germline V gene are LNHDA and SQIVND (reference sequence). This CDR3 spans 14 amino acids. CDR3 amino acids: CASMEGAFHNEQFF. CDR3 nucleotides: TGTGCCAGTATGGAGGGGGCTTTTCACAATGAGCAGTTCTTC.

In DNA, the CDR3 is TGCGCCAGCAGCTTGCCGGGACTAGCGGCCAACAATGAGCAGTTCTTC. This sequence encodes CASSLPGLAANNEQFF. V gene TRBV5-1 combines with J gene TRBJ2-1; the match to TRBD2 covers 11 bases. In germline, CDR1 is SGHRS, CDR2 YFSETQ. The CDR3 has 16 amino acids. J lost 5 bases, V lost 1 base, and 5 bases had no gene match.

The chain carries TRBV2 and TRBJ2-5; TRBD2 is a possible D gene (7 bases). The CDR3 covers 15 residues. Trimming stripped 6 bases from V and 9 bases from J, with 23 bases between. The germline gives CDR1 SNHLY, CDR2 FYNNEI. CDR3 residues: CASSDQLGGRFAQYF. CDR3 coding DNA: TGTGCCAGCAGCGATCAGTTGGGGGGGCGTTTCGCCCAGTACTTC.

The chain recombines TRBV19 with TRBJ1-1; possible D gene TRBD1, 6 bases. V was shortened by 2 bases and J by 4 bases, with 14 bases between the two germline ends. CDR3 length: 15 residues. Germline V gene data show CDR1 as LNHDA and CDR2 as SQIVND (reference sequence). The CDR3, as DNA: TGTGCCAGTAGTATAAAGGGGGGGGCGAGCACTGAAGCTTTCTTT. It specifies CASSIKGGASTEAFF.

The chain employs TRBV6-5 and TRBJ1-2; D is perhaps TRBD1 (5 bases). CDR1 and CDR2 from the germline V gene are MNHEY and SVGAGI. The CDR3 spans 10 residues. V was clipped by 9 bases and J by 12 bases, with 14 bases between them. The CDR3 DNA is TGTGCCAGGGGGGGAGACGACGACACCTTC. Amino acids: CARGGDDDTF.

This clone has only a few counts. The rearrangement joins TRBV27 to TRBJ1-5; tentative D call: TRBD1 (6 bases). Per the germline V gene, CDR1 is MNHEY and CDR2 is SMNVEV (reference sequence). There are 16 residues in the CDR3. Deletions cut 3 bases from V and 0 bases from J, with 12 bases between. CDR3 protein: CASSFQAGDSNQPQHF. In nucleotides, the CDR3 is TGTGCCAGCAGTTTCCAGGCAGGGGATAGCAATCAGCCCCAGCATTTT.

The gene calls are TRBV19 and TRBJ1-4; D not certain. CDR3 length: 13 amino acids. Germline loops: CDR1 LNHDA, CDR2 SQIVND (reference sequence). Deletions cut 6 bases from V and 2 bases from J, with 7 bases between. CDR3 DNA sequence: TGTGCCAGTAGCCGGAGTACTAATGAAAAACTGTTTTTT. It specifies CASSRSTNEKLFF. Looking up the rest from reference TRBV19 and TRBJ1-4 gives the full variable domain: DGGITQSPKYLFRKEGQNVTLSCEQNLNHDAMYWYRQDPGQGLRLIYYSQIVNDFQKGDIAEGYSVSREKKESFPLTVTSAQKNPTAFYLCASSRSTNEKLFFGSGTQLSVL.

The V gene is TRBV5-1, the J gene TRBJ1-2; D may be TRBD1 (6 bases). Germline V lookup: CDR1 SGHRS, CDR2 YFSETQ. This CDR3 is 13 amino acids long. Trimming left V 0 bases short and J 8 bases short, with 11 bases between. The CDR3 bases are TGCGCCAGCAGCTTGGGACAGGTAGACGGCTACACCTTC. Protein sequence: CASSLGQVDGYTF.

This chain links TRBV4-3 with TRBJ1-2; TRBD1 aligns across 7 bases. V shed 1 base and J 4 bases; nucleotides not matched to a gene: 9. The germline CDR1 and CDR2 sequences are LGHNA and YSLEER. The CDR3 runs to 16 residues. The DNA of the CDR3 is TGCGCCAGCAGCCAAGTAAGGGGGCCTTCTCCCTATGGCTACACCTTC. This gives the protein CASSQVRGPSPYGYTF.

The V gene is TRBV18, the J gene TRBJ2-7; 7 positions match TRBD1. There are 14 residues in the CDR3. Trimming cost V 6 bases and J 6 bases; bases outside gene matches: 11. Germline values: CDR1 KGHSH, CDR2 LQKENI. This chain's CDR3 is CASSRDSRQGEQYF. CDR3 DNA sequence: TGTGCCAGCTCTCGGGACAGCCGACAGGGCGAGCAGTACTTC.

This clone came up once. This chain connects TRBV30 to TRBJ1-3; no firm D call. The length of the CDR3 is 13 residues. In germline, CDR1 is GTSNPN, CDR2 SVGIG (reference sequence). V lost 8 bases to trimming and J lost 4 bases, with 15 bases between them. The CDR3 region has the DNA TGTGCCCTTGGAGGAGATTTAGGAAACACCATATATTTT. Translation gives CALGGDLGNTIYF.